Listed here are 8 T cell receptor beta chains from one sample, sequenced in a study of cytomegalovirus exposure and HLA in healthy donors. Primers included in the PCR were 60 Vbeta and 13 Jbeta primers. The data were produced by immunoSEQ multiplex PCR, yet TCRdb's version contains in-frame clones alone and is incomplete. Of 180,000 or so clones in the sample, about 81% were seen once. The specimen was PBMCs. These TCRs come from a man aged 35 to 55 in good health and CMV-seronegative.

This clone appeared a single time. The chain joins TRBV29-1 to TRBJ2-7, with D perhaps TRBD1 (6 bases). V shed 7 bases and J shed 3 bases, with 13 bases lying between them. The CDR3 consists of 12 residues. The germline gives CDR1 SQVTM, CDR2 ANQGSEA. CDR3 sequence (DNA): TGCAGCGCAGGACAGACCCTCTACGAGCAGTACTTC. As protein: CSAGQTLYEQYF.

This clone has more than one count but fewer than ten. This sequence joins TRBV18 and TRBJ1-1; 7 positions match TRBD1. The CDR3 extends over 15 amino acids. Unmatched junction bases numbered 3, after V lost 1 base and J lost 1 base. From germline, CDR1 is KGHSH and CDR2 LQKENI. This CDR3 is CASSPRQGGNTEAFF. DNA of the CDR3: TGTGCCAGCTCACCACGACAGGGAGGGAACACTGAAGCTTTCTTT. The complete variable domain, with remaining parts taken from reference TRBV18 and TRBJ1-1, reads NAGVMQNPRHLVRRRGQEARLRCSPMKGHSHVYWYRQLPEEGLKFMVYLQKENIIDESGMPKERFSAEFPKEGPSILRIQQVVRGDSAAYFCASSPRQGGNTEAFFGQGTRLTVV.

The rearrangement links TRBV27 to TRBJ2-7; 7 nucleotides match TRBD1. The CDR3 has 16 residues. Germline V gene sequence: CDR1 MNHEY, CDR2 SMNVEV (reference sequence). Losses at the gene ends were 5 bases for V and 5 bases for J; bases not matched to a gene: 15. This CDR3 reads CASSRTRQGSRNEQYF. The CDR3 nucleotides read TGTGCCAGCAGTAGAACCCGACAGGGTAGTAGGAACGAGCAGTACTTC.

The sample holds one count of this clone. J is TRBJ2-3 and V is TRBV28; tentative D call: TRBD2 (6 bases). Per the germline V gene, CDR1 is MDHEN and CDR2 is SYDVKM. V was cut by 6 bases and J by 6 bases, with 13 bases left in between. The CDR3 runs 13 residues. CDR3 region: CASREGTLDTQYF. The DNA for the CDR3 is TGTGCCAGCAGGGAGGGGACCCTCGATACGCAGTATTTT. Full variable domain (remainder filled in from reference TRBV28 and TRBJ2-3): DVKVTQSSRYLVKRTGEKVFLECVQDMDHENMFWYRQDPGLGLRLIYFSYDVKMKEKGDIPEGYSVSREKKERFSLILESASTNQTSMYLCASREGTLDTQYFGPGTRLTVL.

This sequence joins TRBV9 and TRBJ2-3; unclear D gene. The CDR3 is made up of 12 amino acids. The V gene lost 4 bases and the J gene lost 6 bases, with 9 bases spanning the gap. Per germline, CDR1 SGDLS and CDR2 YYNGEE. The CDR3 DNA reads as TGTGCCAGCAGCCCTGCGTTCGATACGCAGTATTTT. This translates into CASSPAFDTQYF. The full variable domain, rest sourced from reference TRBV9 and TRBJ2-3, is DSGVTQTPKHLITATGQRVTLRCSPRSGDLSVYWYQQSLDQGLQFLIQYYNGEERAKGNILERFSAQQFPDLHSELNLSSLELGDSALYFCASSPAFDTQYFGPGTRLTVL.

The V gene is TRBV27, the J gene TRBJ2-1, with 7 bases matching TRBD2. CDR1 and CDR2 (germline): MNHEY, SMNVEV (reference sequence). CDR3 length: 14 amino acids. V dropped 3 bases and J dropped 8; count of bases not matched to a gene: 7. Here the CDR3 reads CASSLSGGGDEQFF. CDR3 coding DNA: TGTGCCAGCAGTTTGTCCGGGGGAGGGGATGAGCAGTTCTTC.

This rearrangement joins TRBV11-3 to TRBJ1-1; 7 bases match TRBD1. There are 13 residues in the CDR3. Germline loops: CDR1 SGHNT, CDR2 YENEEA. Trimming removed 1 base from V and 8 bases from J; junction bases left unmatched: 4. The CDR3: CASSLVETGEAFF. The CDR3 region has the DNA TGTGCCAGCAGCTTAGTAGAGACAGGGGAAGCTTTCTTT. Full variable domain (rest looked up from reference TRBV11-3 and TRBJ1-1): EAGVVQSPRYKIIEKKQPVAFWCNPISGHNTLYWYLQNLGQGPELLIRYENEEAVDDSQLPKDRFSAERLKGVDSTLKIQPAELGDSAVYLCASSLVETGEAFFGQGTRLTVV.

This chain joins TRBV18 and TRBJ1-1, with 9 bases identical to TRBD1. The CDR3 contains 13 residues. Germline V gene data show CDR1 as KGHSH and CDR2 as LQKENI. V lost 4 bases, J lost 5 bases, and 2 bases stayed unmatched. The CDR3 loop reads CASSLGQGTEAFF. The CDR3 bases are TGTGCCAGCTCACTCGGACAGGGGACTGAAGCTTTCTTT.